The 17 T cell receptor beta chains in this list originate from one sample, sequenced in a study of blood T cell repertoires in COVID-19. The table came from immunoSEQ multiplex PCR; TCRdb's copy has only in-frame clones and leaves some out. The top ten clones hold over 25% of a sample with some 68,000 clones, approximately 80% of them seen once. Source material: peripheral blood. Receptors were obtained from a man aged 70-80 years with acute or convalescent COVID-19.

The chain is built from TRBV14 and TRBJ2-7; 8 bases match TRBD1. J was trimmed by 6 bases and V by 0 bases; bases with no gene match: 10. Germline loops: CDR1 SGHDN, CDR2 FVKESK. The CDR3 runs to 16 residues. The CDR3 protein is CASSQEGATGAREQYF. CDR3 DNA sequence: TGTGCCAGCAGCCAAGAGGGAGCGACAGGGGCACGCGAGCAGTACTTC.

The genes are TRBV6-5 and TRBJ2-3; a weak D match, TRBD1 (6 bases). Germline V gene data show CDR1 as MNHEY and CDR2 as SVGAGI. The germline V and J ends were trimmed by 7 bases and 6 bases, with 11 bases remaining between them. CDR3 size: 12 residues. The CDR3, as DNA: TGTGCCAGCACCCCTGACAGGGATACGCAGTATTTT. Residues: CASTPDRDTQYF.

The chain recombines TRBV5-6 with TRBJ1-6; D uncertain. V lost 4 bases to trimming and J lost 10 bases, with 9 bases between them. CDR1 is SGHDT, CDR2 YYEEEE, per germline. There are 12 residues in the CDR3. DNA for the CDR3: TGTGCCAGCAGCCCCACGGGATCACCCCTCCACTTT. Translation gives CASSPTGSPLHF.

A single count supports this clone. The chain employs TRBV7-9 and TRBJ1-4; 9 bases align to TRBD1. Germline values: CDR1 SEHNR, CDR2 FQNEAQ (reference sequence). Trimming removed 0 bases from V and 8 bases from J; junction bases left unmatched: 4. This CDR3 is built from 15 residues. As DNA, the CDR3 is TGTGCCAGCAGCTTAGCCGGGACAGGGCTCGAAAAACTGTTTTTT. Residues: CASSLAGTGLEKLFF.

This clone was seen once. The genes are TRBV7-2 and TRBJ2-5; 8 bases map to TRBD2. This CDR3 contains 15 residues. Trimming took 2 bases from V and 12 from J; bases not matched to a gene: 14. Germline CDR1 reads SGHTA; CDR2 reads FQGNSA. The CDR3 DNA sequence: TGTGCCAGCAGCTTACAAGCGGGAGACCCCCCCCTGAAGTACTTC. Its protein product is CASSLQAGDPPLKYF.

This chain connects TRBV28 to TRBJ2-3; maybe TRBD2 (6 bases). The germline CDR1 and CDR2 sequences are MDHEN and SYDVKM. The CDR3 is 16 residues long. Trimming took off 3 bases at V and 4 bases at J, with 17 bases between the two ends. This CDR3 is CASSLSSAGWADTQYF. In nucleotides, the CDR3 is TGTGCCAGCAGTTTGTCTAGCGCCGGGTGGGCAGATACGCAGTATTTT.

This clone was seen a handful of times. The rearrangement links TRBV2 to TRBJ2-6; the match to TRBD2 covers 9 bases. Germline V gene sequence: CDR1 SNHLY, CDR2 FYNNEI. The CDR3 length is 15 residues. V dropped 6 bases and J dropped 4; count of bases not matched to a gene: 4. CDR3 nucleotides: TGTGCCAGCAGAGCTGGGACTAGCGGGGCCAACGTCCTGACTTTC. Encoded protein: CASRAGTSGANVLTF.

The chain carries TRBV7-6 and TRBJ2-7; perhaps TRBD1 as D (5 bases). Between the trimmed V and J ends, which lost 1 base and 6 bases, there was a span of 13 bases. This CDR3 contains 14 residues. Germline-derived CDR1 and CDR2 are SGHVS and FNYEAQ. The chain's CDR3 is CASSLGQGSSEQYF. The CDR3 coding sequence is TGTGCCAGCAGCTTAGGGCAGGGTTCGTCCGAGCAGTACTTC.

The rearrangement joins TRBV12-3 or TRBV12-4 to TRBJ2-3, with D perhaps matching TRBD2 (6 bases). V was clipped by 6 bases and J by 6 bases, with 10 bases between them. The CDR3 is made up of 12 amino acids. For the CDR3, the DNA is TGTGCCAGCAGGAAGGGACTGGATACGCAGTATTTT. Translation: CASRKGLDTQYF.

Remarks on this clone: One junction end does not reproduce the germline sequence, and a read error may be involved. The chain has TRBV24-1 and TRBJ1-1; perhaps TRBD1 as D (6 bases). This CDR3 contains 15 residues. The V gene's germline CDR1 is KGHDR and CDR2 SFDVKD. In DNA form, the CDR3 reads TGTGCCACCAGTGCAAAGGACAGAGGGAACACTGAATCTTTCTTT. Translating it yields CATSAKDRGNTESFF.

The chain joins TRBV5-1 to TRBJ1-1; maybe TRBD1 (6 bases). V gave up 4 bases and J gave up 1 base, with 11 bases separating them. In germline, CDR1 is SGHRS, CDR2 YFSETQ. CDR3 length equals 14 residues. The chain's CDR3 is CASSTSGENTEAFF. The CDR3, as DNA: TGCGCCAGCAGCACCTCAGGGGAGAACACTGAAGCTTTCTTT.

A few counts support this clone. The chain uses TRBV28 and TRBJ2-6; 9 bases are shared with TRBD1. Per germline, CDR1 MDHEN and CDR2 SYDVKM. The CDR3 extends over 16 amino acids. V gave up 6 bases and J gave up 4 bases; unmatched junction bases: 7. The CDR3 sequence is CASRGQGGSGANVLTF. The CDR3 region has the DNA TGTGCCAGCAGGGGACAGGGAGGTTCCGGGGCCAACGTCCTGACTTTC.

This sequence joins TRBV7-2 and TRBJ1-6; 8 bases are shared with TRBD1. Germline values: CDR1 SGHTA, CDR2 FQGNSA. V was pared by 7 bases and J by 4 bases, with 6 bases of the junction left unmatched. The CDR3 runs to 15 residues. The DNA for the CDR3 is TGTGCCAGCACCTCGGGACAGGCGTATAATTCACCCCTCCACTTT. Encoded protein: CASTSGQAYNSPLHF.

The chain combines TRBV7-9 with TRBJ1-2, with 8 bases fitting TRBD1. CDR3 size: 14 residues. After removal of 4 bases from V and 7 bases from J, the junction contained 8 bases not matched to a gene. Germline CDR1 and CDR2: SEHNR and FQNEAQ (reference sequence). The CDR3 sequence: CASSSDRGISGYTF. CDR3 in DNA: TGTGCCAGCAGCTCAGACAGGGGCATCAGTGGCTACACCTTC.

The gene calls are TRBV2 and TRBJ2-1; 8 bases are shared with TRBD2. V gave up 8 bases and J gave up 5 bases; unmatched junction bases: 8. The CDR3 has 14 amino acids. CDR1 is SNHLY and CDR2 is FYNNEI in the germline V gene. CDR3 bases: TGTGCCAGCGGGGATGCGGGAGGACACAATGAGCAGTTCTTC. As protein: CASGDAGGHNEQFF. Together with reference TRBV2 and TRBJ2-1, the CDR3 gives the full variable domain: EPEVTQTPSHQVTQMGQEVILRCVPISNHLYFYWYRQILGQKVEFLVSFYNNEISEKSEIFDDQFSVERPDGSNFTLKIRSTKLEDSAMYFCASGDAGGHNEQFFGPGTRLTVL.

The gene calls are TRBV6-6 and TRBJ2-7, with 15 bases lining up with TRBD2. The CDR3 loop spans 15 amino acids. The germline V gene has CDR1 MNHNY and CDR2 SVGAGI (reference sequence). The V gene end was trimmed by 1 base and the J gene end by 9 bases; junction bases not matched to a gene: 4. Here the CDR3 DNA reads TGTGCCAGCAGTTACTTGGGACTAGCGGGAGGTCGGCAGTACTTC. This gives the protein CASSYLGLAGGRQYF.

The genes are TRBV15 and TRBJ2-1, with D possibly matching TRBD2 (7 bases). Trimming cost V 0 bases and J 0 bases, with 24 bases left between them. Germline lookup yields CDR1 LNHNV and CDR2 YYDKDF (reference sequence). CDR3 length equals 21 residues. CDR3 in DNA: TGTGCCACCAGCAGAGATGAGGGAGGGGGACCGCTTCCTTTCTCCTACAATGAGCAGTTCTTC. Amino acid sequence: CATSRDEGGGPLPFSYNEQFF.